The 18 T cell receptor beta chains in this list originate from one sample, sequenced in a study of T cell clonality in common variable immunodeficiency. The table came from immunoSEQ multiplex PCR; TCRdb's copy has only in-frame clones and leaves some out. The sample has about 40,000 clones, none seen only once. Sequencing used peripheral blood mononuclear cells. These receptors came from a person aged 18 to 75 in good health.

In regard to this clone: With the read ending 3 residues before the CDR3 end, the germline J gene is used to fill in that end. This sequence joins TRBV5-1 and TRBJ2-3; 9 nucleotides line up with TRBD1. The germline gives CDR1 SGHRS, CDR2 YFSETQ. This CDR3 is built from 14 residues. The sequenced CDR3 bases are TGCGCCAGCAGCCCCGGGACAGGGAAGGAGACG. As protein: CASSPGTGKET. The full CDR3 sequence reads CASSPGTGKETQYF.

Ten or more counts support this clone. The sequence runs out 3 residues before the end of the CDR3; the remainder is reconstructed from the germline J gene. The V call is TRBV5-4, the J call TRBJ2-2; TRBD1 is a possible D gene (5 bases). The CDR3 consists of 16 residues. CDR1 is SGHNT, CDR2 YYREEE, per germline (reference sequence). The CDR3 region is CASSLEAGFYNSPLFF. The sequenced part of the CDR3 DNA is TGTGCCAGCAGCTTGGAGGCAGGGTTCTATAATTCACCG.

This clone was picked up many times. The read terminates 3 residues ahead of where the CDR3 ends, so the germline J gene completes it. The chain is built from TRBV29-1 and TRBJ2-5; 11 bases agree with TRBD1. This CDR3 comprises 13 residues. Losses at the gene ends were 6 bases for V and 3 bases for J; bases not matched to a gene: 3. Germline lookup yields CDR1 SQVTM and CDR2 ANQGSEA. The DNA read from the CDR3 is TGCAGCGTGACGGGACAGGGGGAAGAGACC. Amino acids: CSVTGQGEET. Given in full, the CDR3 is CSVTGQGEETQYF.

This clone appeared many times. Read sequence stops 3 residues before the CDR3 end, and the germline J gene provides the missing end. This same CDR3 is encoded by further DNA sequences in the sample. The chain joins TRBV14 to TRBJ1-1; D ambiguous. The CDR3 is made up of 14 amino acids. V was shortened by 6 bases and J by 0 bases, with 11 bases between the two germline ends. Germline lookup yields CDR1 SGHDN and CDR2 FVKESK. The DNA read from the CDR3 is TGTGCCAGCAGTCGCGCGGGGATGAACACTGAA. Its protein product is CASSRAGMNTE. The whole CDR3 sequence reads CASSRAGMNTEAFF.

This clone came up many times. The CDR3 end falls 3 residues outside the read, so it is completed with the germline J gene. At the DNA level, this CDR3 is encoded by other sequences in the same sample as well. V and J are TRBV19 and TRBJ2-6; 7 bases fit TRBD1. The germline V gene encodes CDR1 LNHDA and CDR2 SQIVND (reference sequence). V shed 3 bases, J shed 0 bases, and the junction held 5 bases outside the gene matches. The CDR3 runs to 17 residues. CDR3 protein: CASSIRDRGSGANVLTF. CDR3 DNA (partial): TGTGCCAGTAGTATCCGGGACAGAGGCTCTGGGGCCAACGTC.

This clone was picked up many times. The CDR3 reads CASSPGLNEQFF. The sequenced CDR3 bases are TGTGCCAGCAGCCCCGGACTAAATGAG. This chain connects TRBV5-4 to TRBJ2-1, with D tentatively TRBD2 (6 bases). From the germline J gene comes the end of the CDR3, since the read stops 3 residues before it. V was pared by 4 bases and J by 7 bases, with 9 bases between. Germline V gene lookup returns CDR1 SGHNT and CDR2 YYREEE (reference sequence). The CDR3 consists of 12 residues.

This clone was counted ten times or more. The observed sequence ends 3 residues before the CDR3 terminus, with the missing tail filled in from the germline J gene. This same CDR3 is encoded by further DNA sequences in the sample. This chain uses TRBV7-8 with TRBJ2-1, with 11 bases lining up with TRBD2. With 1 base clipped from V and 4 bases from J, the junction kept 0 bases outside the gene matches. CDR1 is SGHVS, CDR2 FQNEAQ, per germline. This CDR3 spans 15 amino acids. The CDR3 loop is CASSLGLAGYNEQFF. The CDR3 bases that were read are TGTGCCAGCAGCTTAGGACTAGCGGGATACAATGAG.

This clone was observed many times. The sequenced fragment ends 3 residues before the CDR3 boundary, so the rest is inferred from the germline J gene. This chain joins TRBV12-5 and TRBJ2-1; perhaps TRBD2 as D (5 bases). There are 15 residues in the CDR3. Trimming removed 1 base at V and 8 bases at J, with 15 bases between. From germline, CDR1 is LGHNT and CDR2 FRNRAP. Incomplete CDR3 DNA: TGTGCTAGTGGTTTGGGTTTCGAGGGCCGCGATGAG. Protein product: CASGLGFEGRDE. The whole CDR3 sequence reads CASGLGFEGRDEQFF.

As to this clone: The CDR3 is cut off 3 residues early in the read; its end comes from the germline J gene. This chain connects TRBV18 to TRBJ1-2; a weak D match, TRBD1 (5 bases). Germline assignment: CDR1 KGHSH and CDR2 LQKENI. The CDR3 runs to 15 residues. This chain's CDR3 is CASSPATVSSYDYTF. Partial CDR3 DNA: TGTGCCAGCTCACCCGCGACAGTGTCCTCCTACGAC.

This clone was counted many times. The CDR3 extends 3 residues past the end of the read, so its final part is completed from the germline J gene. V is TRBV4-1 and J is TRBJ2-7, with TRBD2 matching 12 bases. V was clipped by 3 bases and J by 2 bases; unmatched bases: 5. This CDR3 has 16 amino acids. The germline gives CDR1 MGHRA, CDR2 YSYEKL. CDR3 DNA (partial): TGCGCCAGCAGCCATCCCAGACTAGCGGGGGCCTACGAG. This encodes CASSHPRLAGAYE. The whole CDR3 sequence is CASSHPRLAGAYEQYF.

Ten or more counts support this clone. The DNA read from the CDR3 is TGTGCCAGCAGCTTAAGGCCGGACAGGGCCCTATACAATGAG. Translated: CASSLRPDRALYNE. In full, the CDR3 reads CASSLRPDRALYNEQFF. V usage is TRBV7-8 and J usage is TRBJ2-1; 8 bases are a match to TRBD1. The CDR3 goes on 3 residues after the read ends, and that part is filled in from the germline J gene. Germline V lookup: CDR1 SGHVS, CDR2 FQNEAQ. The J segment lost 4 bases and the V segment lost 2 bases, leaving 10 bases of the junction unmatched. This CDR3 has 17 residues.

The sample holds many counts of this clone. CDR3 region: CSARNIAGGLNEQYF. The CDR3 DNA, read in part, is TGCAGTGCTAGGAACATAGCGGGAGGTCTCAACGAG. This rearrangement joins TRBV20-1 to TRBJ2-7; 10 bases line up with TRBD2. The CDR3 end falls 3 residues outside the read, so it is completed with the germline J gene. This CDR3 comprises 15 residues. Trimming removed 3 bases from V and 5 bases from J; junction bases left unmatched: 10. The V gene's germline CDR1 is DFQATT and CDR2 SNEGSKA (reference sequence).

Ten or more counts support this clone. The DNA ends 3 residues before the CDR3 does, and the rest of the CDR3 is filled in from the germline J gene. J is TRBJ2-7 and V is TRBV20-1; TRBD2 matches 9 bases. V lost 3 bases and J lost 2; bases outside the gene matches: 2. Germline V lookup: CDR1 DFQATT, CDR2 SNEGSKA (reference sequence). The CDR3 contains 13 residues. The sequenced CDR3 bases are TGCAGTGCTAGGACTAGCGGTCCCTACGAG. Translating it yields CSARTSGPYE. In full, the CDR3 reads CSARTSGPYEQYF.

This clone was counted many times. This CDR3 is CSVGDRGETQYF. The sequenced part of the CDR3 DNA is TGCAGCGTGGGGGACAGGGGAGAGACC. This chain uses TRBV29-1 with TRBJ2-5, with TRBD1 identical over 10 bases. The read falls 3 residues short of the CDR3 end, and the missing part is taken from the germline J gene. Germline loops: CDR1 SQVTM, CDR2 ANQGSEA. The CDR3 loop spans 12 amino acids. V gave up 6 bases and J gave up 4 bases; unmatched junction bases: 2. Drawing the rest from reference TRBV29-1 and TRBJ2-5, the complete variable domain is SAVISQKPSRDICQRGTSLTIQCQVDSQVTMMFWYRQQPGQSLTLIATANQGSEATYESGFVIDKFPISRPNLTFSTLTVSNMSPEDSSIYLCSVGDRGETQYFGPGTRLLVL.

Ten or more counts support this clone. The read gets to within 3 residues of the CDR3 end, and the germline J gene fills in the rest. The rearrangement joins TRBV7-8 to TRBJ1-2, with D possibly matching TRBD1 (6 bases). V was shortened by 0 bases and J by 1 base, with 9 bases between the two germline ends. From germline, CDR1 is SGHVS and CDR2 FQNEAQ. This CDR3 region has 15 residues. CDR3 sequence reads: CASSLASGDNYGYTF. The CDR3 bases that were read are TGTGCCAGCAGCTTAGCATCAGGGGATAACTATGGC. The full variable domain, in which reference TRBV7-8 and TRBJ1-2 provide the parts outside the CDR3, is GAGVSQSPRYKVAKRGQDVALRCDPISGHVSLFWYQQALGQGPEFLTYFQNEAQLDKSGLPSDRFFAERPEGSVSTLKIQRTQQEDSAVYLCASSLASGDNYGYTFGSGTRLTVV.

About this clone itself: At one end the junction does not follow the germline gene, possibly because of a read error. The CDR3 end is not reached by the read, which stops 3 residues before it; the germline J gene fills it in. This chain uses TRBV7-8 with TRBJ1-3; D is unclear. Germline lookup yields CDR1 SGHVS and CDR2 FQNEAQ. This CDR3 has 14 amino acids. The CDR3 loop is CASSLSGAGNTIYF. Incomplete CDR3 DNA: TGTGCCAGCAGCTTAAGTGGCGCGGGAAACACG.

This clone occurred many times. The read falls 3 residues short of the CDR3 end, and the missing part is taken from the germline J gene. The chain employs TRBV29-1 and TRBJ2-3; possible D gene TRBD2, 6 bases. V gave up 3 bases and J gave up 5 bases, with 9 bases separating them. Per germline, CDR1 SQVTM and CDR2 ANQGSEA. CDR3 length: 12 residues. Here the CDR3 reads CSVERGLDTQYF. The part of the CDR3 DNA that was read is TGCAGCGTTGAGAGGGGACTAGATACG.

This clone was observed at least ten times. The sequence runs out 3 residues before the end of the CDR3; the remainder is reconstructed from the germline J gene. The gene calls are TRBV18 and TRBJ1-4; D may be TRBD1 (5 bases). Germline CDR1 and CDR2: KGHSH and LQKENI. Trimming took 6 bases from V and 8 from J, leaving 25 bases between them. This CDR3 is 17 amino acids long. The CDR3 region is CASSSRLGRGFDEKLFF. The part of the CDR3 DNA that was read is TGTGCCAGCTCCTCGAGGTTGGGGCGCGGATTCGACGAAAAA.